This T cell receptor (beta chain) was captured in a study of T cells in Graves' hyperthyroidism and ophthalmopathy. The V end was cut by 3 bases, the J end by 6 bases, with 17 bases between. This CDR3 has 15 residues. CDR1 is SGDLS and CDR2 is YYNGEE in the germline V gene. Many counts were recorded for this clonotype. TCR beta CDR3 regions were amplified from RNA transcripts. The HTBI primer set was used in a first-round RT-PCR of the TCR CDR3. TCRdb independently ran MiXCR on the multiplex PCR reads; one entry per CDR3 protein. Found here are 700,000 or so distinct CDR3 sequences, 15% to 20% of them singletons; the top ten hold around 7.7%.

This chain connects TRBV9 to TRBJ2-3; D is ambiguous. The sequence came from a man aged 18 to 30 with Graves' hyperthyroidism. Sequencing used blood. The CDR3 DNA reads TGTGCCAGCAGCGCTGTACCCACCCCCCCCGATACGCAGTATTTT. Protein sequence: CASSAVPTPPDTQYF.